This T cell receptor beta chain was sequenced in a study of T cell repertoires in cytomegalovirus infection. Looking at the study overall: The authors relied on CMV epitopes, both recently identified HLA-C-restricted and well-studied HLA-B-restricted. Matching HLA type, along with CMV infection, was indicated by public TCR beta signatures. General observations from the study: Cumulative public TCR beta family frequency identified CMV carriers with the relevant HLA. In two of eight donors, the top clonotype was HLA-C-restricted CMV-specific.

The CDR3 is 15 residues long. V was clipped by 2 bases and J by 4 bases; unmatched bases: 5. Germline V gene data show CDR1 as MNHEY and CDR2 as SVGAGI. This clonotype has just a few counts. What it recognizes is unknown. TCRdb independently ran MiXCR on the reads; one entry per CDR3 protein. The sample lists hundreds of thousands of distinct CDR3 sequences, about 33% occurring once. The sequence was obtained from a human donor in good health (CMV status not recorded). Some clones in this sample may be carry-over from other donors' samples. Sequenced material: cultured PBMCs, taken from culture after CMV antigen stimulation. This sequence joins TRBV6-5 and TRBJ2-3; 8 nucleotides agree with TRBD1. The CDR3 nucleotides are TGTGCCAGCAGTTACGCCCAGGGGGCCCCAGATACGCAGTATTTT. It is translated as CASSYAQGAPDTQYF.